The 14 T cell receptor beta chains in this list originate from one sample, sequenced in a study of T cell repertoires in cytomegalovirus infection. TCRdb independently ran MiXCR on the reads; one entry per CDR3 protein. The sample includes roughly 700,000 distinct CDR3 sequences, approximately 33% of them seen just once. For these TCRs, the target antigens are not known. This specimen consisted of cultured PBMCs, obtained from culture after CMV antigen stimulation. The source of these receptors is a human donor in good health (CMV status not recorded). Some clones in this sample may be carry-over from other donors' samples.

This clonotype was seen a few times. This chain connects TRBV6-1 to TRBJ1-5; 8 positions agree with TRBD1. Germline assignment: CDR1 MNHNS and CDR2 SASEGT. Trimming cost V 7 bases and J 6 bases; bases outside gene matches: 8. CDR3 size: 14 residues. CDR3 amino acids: CASTRQGTGQPQHF. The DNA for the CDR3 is TGTGCCAGCACGCGACAGGGGACGGGTCAGCCCCAGCATTTT.

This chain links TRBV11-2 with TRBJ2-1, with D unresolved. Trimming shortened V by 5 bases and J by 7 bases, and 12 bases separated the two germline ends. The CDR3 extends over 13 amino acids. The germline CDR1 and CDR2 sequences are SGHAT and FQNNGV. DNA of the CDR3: TGTGCCAGCAGCCCCCGCTATAGGAATGAGCAGTTCTTC. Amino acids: CASSPRYRNEQFF.

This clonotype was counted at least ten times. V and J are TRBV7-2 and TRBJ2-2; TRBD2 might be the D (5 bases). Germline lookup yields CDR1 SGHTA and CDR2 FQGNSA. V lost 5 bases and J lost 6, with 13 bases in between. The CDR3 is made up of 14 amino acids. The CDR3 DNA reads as TGTGCCAGCAGCGACAAGGCGGGCCCCGGGGAGCTGTTTTTT. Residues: CASSDKAGPGELFF.

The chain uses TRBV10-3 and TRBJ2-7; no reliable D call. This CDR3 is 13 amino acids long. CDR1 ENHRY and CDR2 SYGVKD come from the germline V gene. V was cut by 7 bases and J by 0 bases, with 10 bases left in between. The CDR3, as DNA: TGTGCCATCATAGATCCTAACTCCTACGAGCAGTACTTC. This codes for CAIIDPNSYEQYF.

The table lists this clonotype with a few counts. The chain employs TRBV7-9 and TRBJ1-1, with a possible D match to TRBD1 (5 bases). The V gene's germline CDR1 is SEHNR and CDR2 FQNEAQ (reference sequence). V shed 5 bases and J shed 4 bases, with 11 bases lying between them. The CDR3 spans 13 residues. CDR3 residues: CASSPWDFTEAFF. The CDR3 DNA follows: TGTGCCAGCAGCCCATGGGACTTCACTGAAGCTTTCTTT.

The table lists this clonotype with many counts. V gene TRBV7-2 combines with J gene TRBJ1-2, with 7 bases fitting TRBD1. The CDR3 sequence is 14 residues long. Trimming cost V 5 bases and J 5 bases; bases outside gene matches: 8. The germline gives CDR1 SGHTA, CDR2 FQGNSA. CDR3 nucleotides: TGTGCCAGCAGCCGAGACAGGGCTTCTTATGGCTACACCTTC. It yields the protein CASSRDRASYGYTF.

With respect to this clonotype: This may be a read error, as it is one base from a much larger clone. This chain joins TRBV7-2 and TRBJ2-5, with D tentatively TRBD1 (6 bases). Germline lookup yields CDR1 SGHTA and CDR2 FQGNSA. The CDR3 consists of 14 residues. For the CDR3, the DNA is TGTGCCAGCAGCTTGAGGCGGACAGACGGGACCCAGCACTTC. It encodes CASSLRRTDGTQHF.

CDR3 nucleotide sequence: TGTGCCAGCAGCCCCGCTAGACCGGGCTCACGGGAGACCCAGTACTTC. Translated: CASSPARPGSRETQYF. V usage is TRBV7-9 and J usage is TRBJ2-5; unclear D gene. This CDR3 is 16 amino acids long. CDR1 is SEHNR, CDR2 FQNEAQ, per germline (reference sequence). The V end lost 5 bases, the J end lost 5 bases, and 21 bases lay between the germline ends. The variable domain in full, with the rest retrieved from reference TRBV7-9 and TRBJ2-5, is DTGVSQNPRHKITKRGQNVTFRCDPISEHNRLYWYRQTLGQGPEFLTYFQNEAQLEKSRLLSDRFSAERPKGSFSTLEIQRTEQGDSAMYLCASSPARPGSRETQYFGPGTRLLVL.

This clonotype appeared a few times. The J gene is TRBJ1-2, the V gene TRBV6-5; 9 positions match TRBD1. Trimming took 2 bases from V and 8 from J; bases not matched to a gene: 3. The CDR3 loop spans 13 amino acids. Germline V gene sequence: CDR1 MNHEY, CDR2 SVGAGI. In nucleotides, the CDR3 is TGTGCCAGCAGTTACGGGGGGACAGGGGGCTACACCTTC. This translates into CASSYGGTGGYTF.

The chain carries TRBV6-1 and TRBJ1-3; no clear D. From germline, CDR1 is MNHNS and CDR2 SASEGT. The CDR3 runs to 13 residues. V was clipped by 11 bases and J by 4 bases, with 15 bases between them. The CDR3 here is CAATLSLGNTIYF. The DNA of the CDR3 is TGTGCCGCGACCCTATCCCTGGGAAACACCATATATTTT.

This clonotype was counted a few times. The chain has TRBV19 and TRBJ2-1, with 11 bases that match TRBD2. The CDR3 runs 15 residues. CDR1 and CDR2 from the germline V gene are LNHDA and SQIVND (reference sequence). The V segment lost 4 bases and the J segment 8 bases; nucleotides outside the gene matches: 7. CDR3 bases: TGTGCCAGTAGTAGCCCTAGCGGGGGGAGCGATGAGCAGTTCTTC. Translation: CASSSPSGGSDEQFF. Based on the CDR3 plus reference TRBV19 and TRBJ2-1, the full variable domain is DGGITQSPKYLFRKEGQNVTLSCEQNLNHDAMYWYRQDPGQGLRLIYYSQIVNDFQKGDIAEGYSVSREKKESFPLTVTSAQKNPTAFYLCASSSPSGGSDEQFFGPGTRLTVL.

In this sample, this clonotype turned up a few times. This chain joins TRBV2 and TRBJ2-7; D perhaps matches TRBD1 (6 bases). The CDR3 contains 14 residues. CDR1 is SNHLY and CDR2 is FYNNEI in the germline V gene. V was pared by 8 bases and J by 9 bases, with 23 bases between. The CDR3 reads CASLGATDRSGQYF. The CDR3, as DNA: TGTGCCAGCTTGGGGGCGACGGATCGTTCTGGGCAGTACTTC.

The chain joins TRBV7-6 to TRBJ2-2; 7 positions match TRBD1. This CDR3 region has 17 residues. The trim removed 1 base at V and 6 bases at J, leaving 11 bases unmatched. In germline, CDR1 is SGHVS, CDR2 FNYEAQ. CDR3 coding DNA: TGTGCCAGCAGCTTAGGTCCTGGACACAGGGGTTCCGGGGAGCTGTTTTTT. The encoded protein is CASSLGPGHRGSGELFF.

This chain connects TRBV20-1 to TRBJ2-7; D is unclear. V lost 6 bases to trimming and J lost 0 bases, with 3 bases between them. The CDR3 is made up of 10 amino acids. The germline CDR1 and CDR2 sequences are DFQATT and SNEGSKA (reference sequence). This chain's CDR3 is CSALSYEQYF. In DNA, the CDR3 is TGCAGTGCCCTCTCCTACGAGCAGTACTTC.